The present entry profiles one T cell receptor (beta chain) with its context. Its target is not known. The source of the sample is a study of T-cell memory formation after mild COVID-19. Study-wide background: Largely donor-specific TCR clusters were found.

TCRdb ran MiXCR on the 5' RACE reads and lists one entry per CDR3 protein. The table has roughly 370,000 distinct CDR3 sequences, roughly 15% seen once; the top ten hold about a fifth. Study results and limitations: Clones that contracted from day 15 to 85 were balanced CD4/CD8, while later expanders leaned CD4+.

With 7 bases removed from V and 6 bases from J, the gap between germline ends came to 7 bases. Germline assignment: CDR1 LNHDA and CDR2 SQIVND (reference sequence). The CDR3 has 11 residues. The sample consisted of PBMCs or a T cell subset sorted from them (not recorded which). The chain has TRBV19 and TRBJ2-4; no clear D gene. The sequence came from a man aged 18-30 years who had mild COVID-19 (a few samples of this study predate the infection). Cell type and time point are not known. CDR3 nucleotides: TGTGCCAGTACTCGCTTAAACATTCAGTACTTC. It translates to CASTRLNIQYF.